A single sample is the source of the 25 T cell receptor beta chains below, sequenced in a study of molecular identifiers for immune sequencing clone quantification. MiXCR was run by TCRdb on the PCR reads, yielding one entry per CDR3 protein. This table holds 460,000 or so distinct CDR3 sequences, 20% to 25% found once. The source material was naive CD8+ T cells from blood, with Jurkat cell RNA spiked in. The subset: FACS-sorted CD8+CD4-CCR7+CD45RA+ naive T cells. These receptors all stem from a human donor in good health. Some libraries in this study had Jurkat cell RNA spiked in.

Worth noting for this clonotype: One base away lies a much larger clone, so this may be a sequencing read error. This sequence joins TRBV15 and TRBJ2-3; the D is unclear. Germline CDR1 is LNHNV and CDR2 is YYDKDF (reference sequence). V lost 5 bases, J lost 2 bases, and 11 bases lay in between. This CDR3 has 14 residues. The CDR3 nucleotides are TGTGCCACCAGCGGAGCAGGAGTCACAGATACGCAGTATTTT. This sequence encodes CATSGAGVTDTQYF.

About this clonotype itself: Possible read error: a much larger clone is one base away. CDR3 bases: TGCAGCGTATACGCCGGGGAGCTGTTTTTT. Translating it yields CSVYAGELFF. V gene TRBV29-1 combines with J gene TRBJ2-2; unclear D gene. This CDR3 comprises 10 residues. CDR1 SQVTM and CDR2 ANQGSEA come from the germline V gene. Trimming left V 6 bases short and J 6 bases short, with 5 bases between.

This clonotype was observed many times. This chain uses TRBV7-2 with TRBJ1-1, with 8 bases lining up with TRBD1. V lost 1 base to trimming and J lost 3 bases; unmatched junction nucleotides: 7. This CDR3 region has 16 residues. Germline V gene data show CDR1 as SGHTA and CDR2 as FQGNSA. The CDR3 DNA is TGTGCCAGCAGCTTAGTGGGAACAGGGGGGTACACTGAAGCTTTCTTT. It specifies CASSLVGTGGYTEAFF.

Ten or more counts support this clonotype. This chain links TRBV6-5 with TRBJ1-4; D might be TRBD1 (5 bases). This CDR3 region has 15 residues. The V end was cut by 4 bases, the J end by 0 bases, with 9 bases between. CDR1 and CDR2 from the germline V gene are MNHEY and SVGAGI. For the CDR3, the DNA is TGTGCCAGCAGTTCCCGACAGACAACTAATGAAAAACTGTTTTTT. This translates into CASSSRQTTNEKLFF.

This clonotype was counted a few times. The chain links TRBV19 to TRBJ1-5; 11 nucleotides match TRBD1. The CDR3 extends over 21 amino acids. Germline V lookup: CDR1 LNHDA, CDR2 SQIVND (reference sequence). The V gene end was trimmed by 3 bases and the J gene end by 2 bases; junction bases not matched to a gene: 18. DNA of the CDR3: TGTGCCAGTAGTATGGGTGCCGGACAGGGGGCTGCTGGTCGTGGCAATCAGCCCCAGCATTTT. This sequence encodes CASSMGAGQGAAGRGNQPQHF.

This clonotype has only a few counts. This rearrangement joins TRBV7-9 to TRBJ1-4, with 7 bases that match TRBD1. With V trimmed by 5 bases and J by 8 bases, 14 bases remained unmatched. This CDR3 has 16 residues. Germline loops: CDR1 SEHNR, CDR2 FQNEAQ (reference sequence). The CDR3 protein is CASSEETDREGEKLFF. CDR3 bases: TGTGCCAGCAGCGAAGAGACCGACAGGGAGGGCGAAAAACTGTTTTTT. The full variable domain, with the rest looked up from reference TRBV7-9 and TRBJ1-4, is DTGVSQNPRHKITKRGQNVTFRCDPISEHNRLYWYRQTLGQGPEFLTYFQNEAQLEKSRLLSDRFSAERPKGSFSTLEIQRTEQGDSAMYLCASSEETDREGEKLFFGSGTQLSVL.

Notes on this clonotype: A read error may explain this, as a much larger clone is one base away. The gene calls are TRBV14 and TRBJ1-2, with D uncertain. The CDR3 is 17 amino acids. In germline, CDR1 is SGHDN, CDR2 FVKESK. Here the CDR3 reads CVSSQAIEASFNYGYTF. CDR3 nucleotide sequence: TGTGTCAGCAGCCAAGCCATCGAGGCGAGTTTTAACTATGGCTACACCTTC. Supplemented by reference TRBV14 and TRBJ1-2, the full variable domain reads EAGVTQFPSHSVIEKGQTVTLRCDPISGHDNLYWYRRVMGKEIKFLLHFVKESKQDESGMPNNRFLAERTGGTYSTLKVQPAELEDSGVYFCVSSQAIEASFNYGYTFGSGTRLTVV.

This clonotype was detected many times. The rearrangement links TRBV20-1 to TRBJ2-3; possibly TRBD2 for D (5 bases). This CDR3 is built from 13 residues. Trimming removed 0 bases at V and 5 bases at J, with 9 bases between. CDR1 DFQATT and CDR2 SNEGSKA come from the germline V gene (reference sequence). The DNA for the CDR3 is TGCAGTGCTAGAGATCCCCGGGGAGATACGCAGTATTTT. Protein: CSARDPRGDTQYF.

Concerning this clonotype itself: Lacking the conserved final phenylalanine or tryptophan, this CDR3 likely reflects a read error. V is TRBV15 and J is TRBJ2-3; 11 bases align to TRBD2. The CDR3 runs to 17 residues. The germline V gene encodes CDR1 LNHNV and CDR2 YYDKDF (reference sequence). Trimming removed 0 bases from V and 2 bases from J; junction bases left unmatched: 4. The chain's CDR3 is CATSRDLAGGSTDTQYL. CDR3 coding DNA: TGTGCCACCAGCAGAGATCTAGCGGGGGGCTCCACAGATACGCAGTATCTT.

This clonotype was seen more than once but under ten times. The chain recombines TRBV15 with TRBJ1-3; weak D call: TRBD1 (5 bases). CDR3 size: 15 residues. CDR1 is LNHNV, CDR2 YYDKDF, per germline (reference sequence). Trimming removed 3 bases at V and 0 bases at J, with 9 bases between. The CDR3 loop is CATSSPGSSGNTIYF. In nucleotides, the CDR3 is TGTGCCACCAGCAGTCCAGGGAGCTCTGGAAACACCATATATTTT.

The J gene is TRBJ1-1, the V gene TRBV6-5; TRBD1 matches at 9 bases. The CDR3 sequence is 13 residues long. In germline, CDR1 is MNHEY, CDR2 SVGAGI. With V trimmed by 8 bases and J by 1 base, 2 bases remained unmatched. CDR3 sequence reads: CASGTGTNTEAFF. In DNA, the CDR3 is TGTGCCAGCGGGACAGGGACGAACACTGAAGCTTTCTTT.

This clonotype has more than one count but fewer than ten. One base away lies a much larger clone, so this may be a sequencing read error. The chain joins TRBV5-1 to TRBJ1-1, with D possibly being TRBD1 (6 bases). V gave up 7 bases and J gave up 0 bases, with 19 bases separating them. The CDR3 extends over 16 amino acids. Per germline, CDR1 SGHRS and CDR2 YFSETQ. CDR3 amino acids: CASGIGQSPMNTEAFF. DNA for the CDR3: TGCGCCAGCGGCATCGGACAGAGCCCAATGAACACTGAAGCTTTCTTT.

This clonotype was detected many times. This chain joins TRBV19 and TRBJ1-5; D is unresolved. V lost 3 bases to trimming and J lost 2 bases, with 11 bases between them. The CDR3 extends over 15 amino acids. CDR1 LNHDA and CDR2 SQIVND come from the germline V gene (reference sequence). This chain's CDR3 is CASSISTGGNQPQHF. Written as DNA, the CDR3 is TGTGCCAGTAGTATTTCCACCGGGGGCAATCAGCCCCAGCATTTT. The whole variable domain, remainder taken from reference TRBV19 and TRBJ1-5, is DGGITQSPKYLFRKEGQNVTLSCEQNLNHDAMYWYRQDPGQGLRLIYYSQIVNDFQKGDIAEGYSVSREKKESFPLTVTSAQKNPTAFYLCASSISTGGNQPQHFGDGTRLSIL.

This clonotype was seen more than once but under ten times. The V and J genes are TRBV19 and TRBJ1-2; no reliable D call. The CDR3 runs 11 residues. The V end lost 7 bases, the J end lost 8 bases, and 11 bases lay between the germline ends. Germline V gene data show CDR1 as LNHDA and CDR2 as SQIVND (reference sequence). CDR3 sequence (DNA): TGTGCCAGTAAACAGCCAAAAGGCTACACCTTC. Translating it yields CASKQPKGYTF.

The chain links TRBV9 to TRBJ2-3, with D perhaps TRBD1 (7 bases). Germline CDR1 and CDR2: SGDLS and YYNGEE. The V end was cut by 3 bases, the J end by 3 bases, with 14 bases between. The CDR3 has 15 residues. The CDR3 region is CASSEEGTATDTQYF. The CDR3 DNA sequence: TGTGCCAGCAGCGAGGAGGGGACAGCTACAGATACGCAGTATTTT.

This clonotype came up a few times. The J gene is TRBJ2-7, the V gene TRBV4-1; D tentatively fits TRBD1 or TRBD2 (5 bases each). There are 15 residues in the CDR3. The V and J ends lost 5 bases and 5 bases respectively, with 19 bases between them. The germline gives CDR1 MGHRA, CDR2 YSYEKL. This CDR3 is CASSSSLGRMDEQYF. CDR3 in DNA: TGCGCCAGCAGCTCCTCTCTGGGACGAATGGACGAGCAGTACTTC.

The rearrangement uses TRBV30 and TRBJ1-1; no reliable D call. The CDR3 runs 16 residues. The V end was cut by 0 bases, the J end by 0 bases, with 14 bases between. CDR1 is GTSNPN and CDR2 is SVGIG in the germline V gene (reference sequence). The DNA for the CDR3 is TGTGCCTGGAGTGTAGGTGTTGGGCGGTTGAACACTGAAGCTTTCTTT. Its translation is CAWSVGVGRLNTEAFF.

This clonotype appeared many times. The rearrangement joins TRBV7-3 to TRBJ2-7; D remains unclear. Trimming shortened V by 1 base and J by 2 bases, and 6 bases separated the two germline ends. Germline V gene data show CDR1 as SGHTA and CDR2 as FQGTGA. This CDR3 region has 13 residues. This CDR3 reads CASSLNSAYEQYF. Written as DNA, the CDR3 is TGTGCCAGCAGCTTAAATTCCGCCTACGAGCAGTACTTC. Drawing the rest from reference TRBV7-3 and TRBJ2-7, the complete variable domain is GAGVSQTPSNKVTEKGKYVELRCDPISGHTALYWYRQSLGQGPEFLIYFQGTGAADDSGLPNDRFFAVRPEGSVSTLKIQRTERGDSAVYLCASSLNSAYEQYFGPGTRLTVT.

Comments on this clonotype: A single base separates this from a much larger clone, so it may be a read error. This chain uses TRBV6-1 with TRBJ1-5, with D possibly TRBD1 on 6 matching bases. This CDR3 has 16 residues. The germline V gene has CDR1 MNHNS and CDR2 SASEGT. The CDR3 sequence: CVSRADSSYSNQPQHF. CDR3 in DNA: TGTGTCAGCAGGGCGGACAGTTCATATAGCAATCAGCCCCAGCATTTT.

Only a few counts were recorded for this clonotype. V usage is TRBV4-3 and J usage is TRBJ2-1; D remains unclear. The CDR3 extends over 15 amino acids. Trimming left V 2 bases short and J 0 bases short, with 8 bases between. Germline CDR1 and CDR2: LGHNA and YSLEER. DNA for the CDR3: TGCGCCAGCAGCCAAAGACAAAGCTCCTACAATGAGCAGTTCTTC. It yields the protein CASSQRQSSYNEQFF.

This clonotype has ten or more counts. V and J are TRBV10-3 and TRBJ1-2; D may be TRBD1 (6 bases). This CDR3 is built from 14 residues. V was pared by 8 bases and J by 2 bases, with 15 bases between. Germline lookup yields CDR1 ENHRY and CDR2 SYGVKD. CDR3 coding DNA: TGTGCCATCCAGCCCGGGACACCCAACTATGGCTACACCTTC. This encodes CAIQPGTPNYGYTF.

This clonotype occurred a few times. This likely comes from a read error, as the CDR3 has no conserved phenylalanine or tryptophan at its end. The chain joins TRBV12-3 or TRBV12-4 to TRBJ2-5; 13 bases agree with TRBD2. Trimming at V came to 6 bases and at J to 1 base, leaving 5 bases not matched to a gene. The CDR3 is 16 residues long. CDR3 region: CASRRRLAGGQETQYS. The CDR3 DNA is TGTGCCAGCAGACGTCGACTAGCGGGGGGCCAAGAGACCCAGTACTCC.

With respect to this clonotype: A read error may be the cause here, since a much bigger clone is one base away. No conserved phenylalanine or tryptophan ends this CDR3, so it is likely a read error. The chain joins TRBV19 to TRBJ2-1, with D maybe TRBD2 (6 bases). This CDR3 comprises 16 residues. The germline V gene encodes CDR1 LNHDA and CDR2 SQIVND (reference sequence). V was clipped by 0 bases and J by 12 bases, with 21 bases between them. The CDR3 protein is CASSIDLAGLAAGQFL. The CDR3 DNA follows: TGTGCCAGTAGTATAGACCTCGCTGGGTTGGCAGCGGGGCAGTTCCTC.

The chain recombines TRBV2 with TRBJ2-7; TRBD2 agrees at 8 bases. This CDR3 has 18 residues. V lost 4 bases to trimming and J lost 2 bases; unmatched junction nucleotides: 16. Per the germline V gene, CDR1 is SNHLY and CDR2 is FYNNEI. This chain's CDR3 is CASSVDSSRGVKTYEQYF. CDR3 in DNA: TGTGCCAGCAGTGTGGACAGCTCGCGGGGGGTCAAAACCTACGAGCAGTACTTC.

Concerning this clonotype itself: A clone one base away is much larger, so this may be a read error. The rearrangement uses TRBV2 and TRBJ2-3, with D tentatively TRBD2 (6 bases). From germline, CDR1 is SNHLY and CDR2 FYNNEI. Trimming removed 4 bases at V and 4 bases at J, with 18 bases between. This CDR3 contains 16 residues. In nucleotides, the CDR3 is TGTGCCAGCAGTGTGGCTAGAAACCCTAGCGCAGATACGCAGTATTTT. Translation: CASSVARNPSADTQYF.